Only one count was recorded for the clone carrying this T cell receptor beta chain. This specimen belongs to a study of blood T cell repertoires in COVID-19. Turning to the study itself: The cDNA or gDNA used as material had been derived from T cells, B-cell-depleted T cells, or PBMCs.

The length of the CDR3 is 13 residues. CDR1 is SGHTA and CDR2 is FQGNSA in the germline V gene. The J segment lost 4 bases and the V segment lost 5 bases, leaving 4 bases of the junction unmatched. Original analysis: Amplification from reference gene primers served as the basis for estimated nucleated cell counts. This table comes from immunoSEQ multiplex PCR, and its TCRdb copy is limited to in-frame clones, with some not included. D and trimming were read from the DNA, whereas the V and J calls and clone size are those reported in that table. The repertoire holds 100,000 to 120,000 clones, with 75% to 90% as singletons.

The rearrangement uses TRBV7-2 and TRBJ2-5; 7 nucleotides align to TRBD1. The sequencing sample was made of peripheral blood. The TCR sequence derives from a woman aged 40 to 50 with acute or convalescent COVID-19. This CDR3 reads CASSADRAETQYF. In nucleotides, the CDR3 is TGTGCCAGCAGCGCCGACAGGGCAGAGACCCAGTACTTC.